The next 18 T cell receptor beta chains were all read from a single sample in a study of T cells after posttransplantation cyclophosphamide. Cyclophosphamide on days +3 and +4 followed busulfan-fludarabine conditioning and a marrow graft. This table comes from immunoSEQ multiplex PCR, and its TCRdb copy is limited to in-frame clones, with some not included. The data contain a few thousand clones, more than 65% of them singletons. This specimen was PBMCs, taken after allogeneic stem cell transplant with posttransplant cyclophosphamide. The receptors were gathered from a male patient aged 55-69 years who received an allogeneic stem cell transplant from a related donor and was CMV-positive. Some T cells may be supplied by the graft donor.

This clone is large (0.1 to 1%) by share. CDR3 loop: CASSPKDRGRTGELFF. CDR3 bases: TGTGCCAGCTCACCTAAGGACAGGGGTAGAACCGGGGAGCTGTTTTTT. The V gene is TRBV18, the J gene TRBJ2-2, with 9 bases identical to TRBD1. The CDR3 is made up of 16 amino acids. Germline V gene lookup returns CDR1 KGHSH and CDR2 LQKENI. Trimming at V came to 3 bases and at J to 5 bases, leaving 7 bases not matched to a gene.

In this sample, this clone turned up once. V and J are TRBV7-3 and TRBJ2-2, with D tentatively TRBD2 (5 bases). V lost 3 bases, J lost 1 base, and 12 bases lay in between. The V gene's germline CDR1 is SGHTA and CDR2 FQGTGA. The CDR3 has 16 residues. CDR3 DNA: TGTGCCAGCAGCTTTAAAGGGAGTGGGAACACCGGGGAGCTGTTTTTT. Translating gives CASSFKGSGNTGELFF.

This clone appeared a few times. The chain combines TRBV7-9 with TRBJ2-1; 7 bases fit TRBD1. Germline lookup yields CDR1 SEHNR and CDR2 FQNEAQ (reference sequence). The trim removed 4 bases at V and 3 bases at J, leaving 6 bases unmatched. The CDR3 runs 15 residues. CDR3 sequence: CASSSAGGHYNEQFF. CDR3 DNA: TGTGCCAGCAGCTCCGCAGGGGGTCACTACAATGAGCAGTTCTTC.

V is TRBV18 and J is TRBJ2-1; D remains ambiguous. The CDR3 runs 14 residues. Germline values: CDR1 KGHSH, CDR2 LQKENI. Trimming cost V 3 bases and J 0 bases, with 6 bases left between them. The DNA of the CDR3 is TGTGCCAGCTCACCCACGGGCTCCTACAATGAGCAGTTCTTC. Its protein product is CASSPTGSYNEQFF.

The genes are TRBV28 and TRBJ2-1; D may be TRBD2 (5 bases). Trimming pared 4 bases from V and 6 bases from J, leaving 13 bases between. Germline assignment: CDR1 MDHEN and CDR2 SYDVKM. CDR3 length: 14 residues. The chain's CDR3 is CASSYITSLNEQFF. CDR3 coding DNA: TGTGCCAGCAGTTATATCACTAGTCTCAATGAGCAGTTCTTC.

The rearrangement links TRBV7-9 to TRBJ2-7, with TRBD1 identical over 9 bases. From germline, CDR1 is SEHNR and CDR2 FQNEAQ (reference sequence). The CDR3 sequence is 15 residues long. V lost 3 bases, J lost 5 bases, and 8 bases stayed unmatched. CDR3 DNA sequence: TGTGCCAGCAGCTTGTCCGGGACAGGGACCAACGAGCAGTACTTC. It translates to CASSLSGTGTNEQYF. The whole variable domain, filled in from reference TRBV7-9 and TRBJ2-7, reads DTGVSQNPRHKITKRGQNVTFRCDPISEHNRLYWYRQTLGQGPEFLTYFQNEAQLEKSRLLSDRFSAERPKGSFSTLEIQRTEQGDSAMYLCASSLSGTGTNEQYFGPGTRLTVT.

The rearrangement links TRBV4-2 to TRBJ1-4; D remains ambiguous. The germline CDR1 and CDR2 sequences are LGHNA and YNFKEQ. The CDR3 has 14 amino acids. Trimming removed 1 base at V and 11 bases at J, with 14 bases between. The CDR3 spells CASSQGHSLEKLFF. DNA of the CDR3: TGTGCCAGCAGCCAAGGACACTCCCTCGAGAAACTGTTTTTT.

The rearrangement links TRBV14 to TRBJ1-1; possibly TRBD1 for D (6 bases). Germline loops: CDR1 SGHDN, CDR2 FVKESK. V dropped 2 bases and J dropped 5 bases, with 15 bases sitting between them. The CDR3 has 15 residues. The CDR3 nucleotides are TGTGCCAGCAGCCAATATCAGGGGCTGAGGACTGAAGCTTTCTTT. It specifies CASSQYQGLRTEAFF.

The CDR3 sequence: CASSFVEDRGDETQYF. For the CDR3, the DNA is TGTGCCAGCAGCTTTGTGGAGGACAGGGGGGATGAGACCCAGTACTTC. The chain joins TRBV7-9 to TRBJ2-5; 10 bases are shared with TRBD1. The V segment lost 3 bases and the J segment 5 bases; nucleotides outside the gene matches: 9. In germline, CDR1 is SEHNR, CDR2 FQNEAQ (reference sequence). This CDR3 spans 16 amino acids.

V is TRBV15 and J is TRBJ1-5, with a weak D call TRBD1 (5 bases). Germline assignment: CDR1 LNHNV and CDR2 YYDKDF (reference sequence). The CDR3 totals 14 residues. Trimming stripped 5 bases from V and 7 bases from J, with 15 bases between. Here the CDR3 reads CATSEGRRDQPQHF. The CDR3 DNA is TGTGCCACCAGCGAGGGACGGAGGGACCAGCCCCAGCATTTT.

CDR3 sequence reads: CASSPRQGRYEQYF. The CDR3 nucleotides are TGTGCCAGTAGTCCCCGACAGGGGAGGTACGAGCAGTACTTC. The V and J genes are TRBV19 and TRBJ2-7; TRBD1 aligns across 8 bases. This CDR3 comprises 14 residues. With V trimmed by 5 bases and J by 4 bases, 7 bases remained unmatched. Per germline, CDR1 LNHDA and CDR2 SQIVND (reference sequence).

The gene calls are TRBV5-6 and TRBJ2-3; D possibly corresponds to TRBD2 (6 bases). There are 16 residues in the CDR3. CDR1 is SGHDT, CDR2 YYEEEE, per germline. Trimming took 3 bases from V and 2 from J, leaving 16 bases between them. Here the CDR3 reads CASSSQILALTDTQYF. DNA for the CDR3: TGTGCCAGCAGCTCCCAAATACTAGCCCTCACAGATACGCAGTATTTT.

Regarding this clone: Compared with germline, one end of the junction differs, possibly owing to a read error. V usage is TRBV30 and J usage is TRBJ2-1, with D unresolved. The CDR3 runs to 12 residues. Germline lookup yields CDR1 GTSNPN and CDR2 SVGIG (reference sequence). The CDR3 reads CAWSVSFNEQFF. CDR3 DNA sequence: TGTGCCTGGAGTGTATCCTTCAATGAGCAGTTCTTC.

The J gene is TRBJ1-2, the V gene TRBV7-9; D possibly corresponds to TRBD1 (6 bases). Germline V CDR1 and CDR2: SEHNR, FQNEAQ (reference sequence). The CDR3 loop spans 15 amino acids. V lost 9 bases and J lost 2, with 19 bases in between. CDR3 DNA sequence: TGTGCCAGTCGGGGGGCATGGGGTAAAAACTATGGCTACACCTTC. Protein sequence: CASRGAWGKNYGYTF.

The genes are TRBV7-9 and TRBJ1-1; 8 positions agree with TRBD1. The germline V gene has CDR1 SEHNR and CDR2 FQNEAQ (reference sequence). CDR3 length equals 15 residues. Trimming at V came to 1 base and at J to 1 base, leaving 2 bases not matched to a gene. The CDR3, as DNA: TGTGCCAGCAGCTTAGTAACAGGGGGGAACACTGAAGCTTTCTTT. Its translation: CASSLVTGGNTEAFF.

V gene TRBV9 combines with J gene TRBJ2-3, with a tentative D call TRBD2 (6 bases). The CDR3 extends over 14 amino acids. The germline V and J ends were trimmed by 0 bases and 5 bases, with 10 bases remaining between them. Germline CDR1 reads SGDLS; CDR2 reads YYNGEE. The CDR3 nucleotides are TGTGCCAGCAGCGTAGCGGGAGCGTTAGATACGCAGTATTTT. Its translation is CASSVAGALDTQYF.

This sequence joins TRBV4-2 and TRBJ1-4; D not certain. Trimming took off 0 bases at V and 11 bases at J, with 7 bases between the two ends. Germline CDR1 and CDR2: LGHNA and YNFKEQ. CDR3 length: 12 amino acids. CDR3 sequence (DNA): TGTGCCAGCAGCCAAGATTTGAGGAAACTGTTTTTT. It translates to CASSQDLRKLFF.

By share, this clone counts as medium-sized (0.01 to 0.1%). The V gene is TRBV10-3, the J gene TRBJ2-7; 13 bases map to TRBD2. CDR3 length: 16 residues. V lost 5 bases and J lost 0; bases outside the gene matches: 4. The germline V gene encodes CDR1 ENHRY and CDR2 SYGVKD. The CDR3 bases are TGTGCCATCAGTCCCAGGACTAGCGGGAGCTCCTACGAGCAGTACTTC. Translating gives CAISPRTSGSSYEQYF.